The entry below describes one T cell receptor (beta chain). In its sample, this clonotype was seen many times. No cognate antigen has been identified for it. Nothing much larger sits one base from this clone, and base qualities are not available. The sample is drawn from a study of T cells in Graves' hyperthyroidism and ophthalmopathy (dated by TCRdb to between 2018 and 2021). About the study as a whole: Peripheral blood was collected at initial diagnosis, before any treatment. A discovery cohort of about a hundred patients, about 40 with Graves' ophthalmopathy and 57 with stable Graves' hyperthyroidism, was used to find distinguishing TCR V-J signatures. An independent validation cohort of around 19 hyperthyroidism patients and about 15 patients who later progressed to ophthalmopathy tested prospective prediction of ophthalmopathy. The 100 or so discovery patients were divided at random into training and test sets in a 7:3 ratio. In six Graves' hyperthyroidism patients, the study also compared T-cell repertoires from thyroid tissue with T-cell repertoires from blood. Once sampling was done, hyperthyroidism patients were given methimazole at a starting dose of 30 mg daily, whereas ophthalmopathy patients were given high-dose intravenous methylprednisolone. TCR Vbeta CDR3 sequencing of around 130 peripheral blood samples (43 ophthalmopathy, under 80 hyperthyroidism and about 17 progressor patients) is reported in the paper.

Graves' hyperthyroidism was defined as stable when no progression to ophthalmopathy occurred over 18 months of follow-up. Hyperthyroidism patients were newly diagnosed, with disease duration under 2 months, and aged 18 to 65 years. The study excluded patients with uncontrolled infections, other autoimmune diseases, pregnancy or lactation. Diagnoses were based on clinical symptoms, serum thyroxine and TRAb, thyroid ultrasound and orbital computed tomography. PBMCs were separated from 10 ml of fresh peripheral blood using Ficoll-Paque density gradient centrifugation. Total RNA was extracted with Trizol reagent, and quality was checked on an Agilent 2100 Bioanalyzer. The paper's findings and limits, for the study overall: No statistical method was used to set the sample size in advance, and investigators knew the group allocation. Blood samples also contained most of the expanded thyroid clonotypes (frequency above 0.001), which suggests that blood repertoires may reflect thyroid immune responses. In validation, the model predicted progression to ophthalmopathy with just under 71% sensitivity and around 72% specificity, a median of approximately 6.7 months before onset. Ophthalmopathy was separated from stable hyperthyroidism by a 13 V-J signature model, with over 85% sensitivity and approximately 81% specificity obtained in cross-validation and 80%/75% obtained in testing.

Amplification of TCR beta CDR3 regions was carried out from RNA transcripts. A first-round RT-PCR of the TCR CDR3 used the HTBI primer set with the Qiagen OneStep RT-PCR kit. The libraries were constructed in a second round of multiplex PCR and then size-selected and purified. Libraries were sequenced paired-end with 100 bp reads on an Illumina HiSeq2000. In the authors' own workflow: Raw data were processed with SOAPnuke, discarding reads with adapters, uncalled bases, mean Phred below 15, or no exact constant-primer or identifier match. High-quality paired reads were merged using COPE v1.2.5, and each unique nucleotide sequence was defined as a clonotype. MiTCR v1.1 was used to align clonotypes to the IMGT TRBV, TRBD and TRBJ reference segments. Analysis was restricted to V-J combinations with a frequency above 0.0001, which covered roughly 99% of repertoires. The TCS score was defined as F50 (clonal expansion) divided by E x V (chaos), with BLOSUM62-based TCRdist calculated between CDR3 peptides within each V-J. Welch's t-statistics and random forest reduced roughly 540 V-J features to fewer than 15, which were used in a naive Bayes classifier (R e1071). In-frame beta chains were kept once TCRdb had trimmed the public reads at Q25 with fastp and called clones with MiXCR. Rows are unified per CDR3 protein, each entry keeping the most common DNA and genes. TCRdb, not the original authors, processed these V and J calls. The sample records a few hundred thousand distinct CDR3 sequences, 15% to 19% of which are singletons. In total, the top ten clones hold under 8% of the sample.

The cysteine opens and the phenylalanine closes a CDR3 of 14 amino acids. Of the read, only the CDR3 DNA is kept; its 42 bases are in frame from base 1. For CDR1 and CDR2, the germline V gene (reference sequence) lists DFQATT and SNEGSKA. Clipping removes 6 bases from V and 4 bases from J, with 8 as the unmatched junction base count. The receptor was derived from a woman aged 25 to 39 with Graves' hyperthyroidism. The sample consisted of blood. The rearranged segments are TRBV20-1 and TRBJ2-7, and 11 junctional nucleotides match TRBD2. The nucleotides read TGCAGTGCCGTGACTAGCGGGAAATTTTACGAGCAGTACTTC. Its translation reads: CSAVTSGKFYEQYF.